Sequencing of this T cell receptor beta chain was carried out in a study of T cell responses to AZD1222 COVID-19 vaccine (dated by TCRdb to the early 2020s). The study in broad terms: TCR sequencing covered more than 230 trial participants: approximately 200 given two doses of AZD1222 and 26 given two doses of MenACWY control vaccine. Trial participants were enrolled by age into subgroups of 18-55, 56-69 and 70-plus years, and around 140, 26 and 57 TCR-sequenced participants, respectively, were included in these subgroups.

Reading the label with the study, this specimen's time point is: about 28 days (+/-7) after the second vaccine dose. AZD1222 recipients with second doses at about 4 weeks or about 12 weeks were pooled, because spike-specific TCR depth and breadth did not differ between schedules. Samples from vaccinated people were obtained from the UK trials COV001 and COV002, which included a single-blind randomized controlled phase 2/3 trial of AZD1222 (ChAdOx1 nCoV-19) in healthy adults. Trial participant PBMC samples were collected at day 0 and day 28 after the second dose for TCRbeta chain sequencing. The CDR3 regions of human TCRbeta chains were subjected to immunosequencing. Per the authors' processing: Repertoire TCRs were checked for matches against a reference library of SARS-CoV-2-specific TCRs that had been generated using the MIRA antigen-specificity platform. Breadth was defined as the fraction of unique TCRs that were SARS-CoV-2-associated, and depth was defined as the fraction of total T cells that were SARS-CoV-2-associated. Using the MIRA data, every spike-specific TCR was mapped to the spike region that the TCR reacted to and assigned to either a CD4 or a CD8 class. Log10-transformed breadth and depth values were compared by one-way ANOVA with Sidak's multiple comparisons tests. TCRdb took this table from immuneACCESS and kept in-frame rearrangements with V and J called. Such tables lack part of the clones; where checked against another copy, unresolved V genes explain under half of the gap, and the rest is unexplained. The V and J calls and the clone size are those of that table, but D and trimming were determined from the DNA. This sample comprises about 53,000 clones, roughly 87% of them detected only once. The ten largest clones take up 2.7% of the sample.

Concerning this clone: No antigen is known for it. No qualities accompany the bases; no much larger clone lies one base away.

What the research found in general, with its limitations: Because no day 14 peak-response samples were available, repertoires were characterized only after the peak T cell response. In the small 56-69-year group, the increase in depth fell short of significance, most likely because of low power. Reportedly, almost half of the unique spike-specific TCRs recognized epitopes lying outside the regions that are mutated in the B.1.351 and B.1.1.7 variants. The whole spike protein was spanned by vaccine-associated CD4 TCRs, and dominant responses were seen in regions 160-218 and 743-854. Participants were mostly white British, with more females than males. The authors suggested clonal diversity may have been underestimated. After two AZD1222 doses, spike-specific TCR breadth and depth were significantly higher than at day 0 and than in MenACWY recipients. Conclusions about previously exposed vaccinees are limited, since just 6 or 7 AZD1222 recipients were seropositive for SARS-CoV-2 at baseline.

Taken from cysteine to phenylalanine, the CDR3 has 15 residues. Solely the CDR3 DNA is kept, with 45 bases framed from the first base. The germline V gene (reference sequence) supplies CDR1 SEHNR and CDR2 FQNEAQ. From V the trimming removes 5 bases and from J it removes 6 bases, while the gene matches leave 8 bases of the junction unaccounted for. The receptor chain draws on TRBV7-9 and TRBJ2-3, with 10 bases aligning to TRBD1. The receptor comes from an adult who received the AZD1222 COVID-19 vaccine. Sequences were derived from peripheral blood, sampled 28 days after the second AZD1222 dose. The nucleotide sequence reads as follows: TGTGCCAGCAGCACGGGACAGGGGCCGGGGGATACGCAGTATTTT. The translation is CASSTGQGPGDTQYF. Reference TRBV7-9 and TRBJ2-3 proteins supply the regions before and after the CDR3; the full variable domain is: DTGVSQNPRHKITKRGQNVTFRCDPISEHNRLYWYRQTLGQGPEFLTYFQNEAQLEKSRLLSDRFSAERPKGSFSTLEIQRTEQGDSAMYLCASSTGQGPGDTQYFGPGTRLTVL.